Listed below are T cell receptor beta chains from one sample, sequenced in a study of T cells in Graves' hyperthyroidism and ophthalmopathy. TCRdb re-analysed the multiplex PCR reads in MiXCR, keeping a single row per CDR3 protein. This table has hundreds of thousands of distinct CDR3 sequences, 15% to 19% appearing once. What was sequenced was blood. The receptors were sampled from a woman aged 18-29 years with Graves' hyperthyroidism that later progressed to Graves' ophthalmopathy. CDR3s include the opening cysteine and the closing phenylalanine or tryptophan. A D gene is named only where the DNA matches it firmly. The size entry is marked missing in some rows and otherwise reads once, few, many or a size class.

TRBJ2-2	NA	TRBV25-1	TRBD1	CASSDDRGFPGELFF	TGTGCCAGCAGTGACGACAGGGGTTTCCCCGGGGAGCTGTTTTTT
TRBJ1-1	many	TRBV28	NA	CASRPGSNTEAFF	TGTGCCAGCAGGCCAGGATCGAACACTGAAGCTTTCTTT
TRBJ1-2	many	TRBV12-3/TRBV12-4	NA	CASSFGSYGYTF	TGTGCCAGCAGTTTCGGCAGCTATGGCTACACCTTC
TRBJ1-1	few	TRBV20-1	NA	CSASEQGRTEAFF	TGCAGTGCCTCAGAGCAGGGGCGAACTGAAGCTTTCTTT
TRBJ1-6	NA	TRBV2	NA	CASSGAAGLSYNSPLHF	TGTGCCAGCAGTGGAGCGGCGGGGCTCTCCTATAATTCACCCCTCCACTTT
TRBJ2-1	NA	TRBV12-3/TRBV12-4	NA	CASSQGQGSGSYNEQFF	TGTGCCAGCAGCCAAGGACAGGGTAGCGGGAGTTACAATGAGCAGTTCTTC
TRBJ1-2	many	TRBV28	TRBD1	CASRVDRNYGYTF	TGTGCCAGCAGGGTGGACAGGAATTATGGCTACACCTTC
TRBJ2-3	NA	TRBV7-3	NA	CASSFAQKDTQYF	TGTGCCAGCAGCTTCGCGCAGAAAGATACGCAGTATTTT
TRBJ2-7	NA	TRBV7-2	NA	CAGRNQLVGYEQYF	TGTGCCGGCAGGAATCAACTAGTAGGCTACGAGCAGTACTTC
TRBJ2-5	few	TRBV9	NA	CASSVAGSWQETQYF	TGTGCCAGCAGCGTAGCCGGCAGTTGGCAAGAGACCCAGTACTTC
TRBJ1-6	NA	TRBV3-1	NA	CASSQVNASPLHF	TGTGCCAGCAGCCAAGTTAATGCATCACCCCTCCACTTT
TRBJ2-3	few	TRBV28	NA	CASSSLAVKDTQYF	TGTGCCAGCAGTAGCCTCGCCGTCAAAGATACGCAGTATTTT
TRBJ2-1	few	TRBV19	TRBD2	CASSFGLASTYNEQFF	TGTGCCAGTAGTTTCGGACTAGCGAGTACCTACAATGAGCAGTTCTTC
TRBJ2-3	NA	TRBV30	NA	CAWSVGLGGTDTQYF	TGTGCCTGGAGTGTGGGGTTGGGCGGGACAGATACGCAGTATTTT
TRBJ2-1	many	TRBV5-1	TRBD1	CASSNGQGDTEQFF	TGCGCCAGCAGCAATGGACAGGGGGATACTGAGCAGTTCTTC
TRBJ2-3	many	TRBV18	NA	CASSLRISTDTQYF	TGTGCCAGCTCTCTCCGCATCAGCACAGATACGCAGTATTTT
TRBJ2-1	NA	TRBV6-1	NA	CASSDRQGGYNEQFF	TGTGCCAGCAGTGATAGGCAGGGGGGTTACAATGAGCAGTTCTTC
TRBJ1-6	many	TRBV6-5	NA	CASSYRQNNSPLHF	TGTGCCAGCAGTTACAGGCAGAATAATTCACCCCTCCACTTT
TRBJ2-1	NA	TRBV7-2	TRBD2	CASRPASGYNEQFF	TGTGCCAGCCGCCCGGCTAGCGGCTACAATGAGCAGTTCTTC
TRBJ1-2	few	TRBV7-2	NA	CASSTRQPTNYGYTF	TGTGCCAGCAGCACCCGACAGCCTACTAACTATGGCTACACCTTC
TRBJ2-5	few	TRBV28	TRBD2	CASSFPGLAGQETQYF	TGTGCCAGCAGTTTCCCCGGACTAGCGGGGCAAGAGACCCAGTACTTC
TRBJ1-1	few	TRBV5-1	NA	CASSSVFRSIENTEAFF	TGCGCCAGCAGCTCCGTATTCCGATCTATTGAGAACACTGAAGCTTTCTTT
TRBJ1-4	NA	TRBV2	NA	CASSPQGSEKLFF	TGTGCCAGCAGCCCGCAGGGGAGTGAAAAACTGTTTTTT
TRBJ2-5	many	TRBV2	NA	CATSGGSRGGETQYF	TGTGCCACCTCCGGGGGTTCAAGGGGTGGAGAGACCCAGTACTTC
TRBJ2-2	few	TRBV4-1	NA	CASSQEGVDTGELFF	TGCGCCAGCAGCCAAGAAGGGGTGGACACCGGGGAGCTGTTTTTT
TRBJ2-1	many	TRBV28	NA	CASSKRLALYNEQFF	TGTGCCAGCAGCAAGAGGCTAGCGCTCTACAATGAGCAGTTCTTC
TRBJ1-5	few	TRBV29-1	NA	CSARSGTSNQPQHF	TGCAGCGCGAGGTCCGGGACTAGCAATCAGCCCCAGCATTTT
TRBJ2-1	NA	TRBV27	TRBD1	CASSPYNRDSQFF	TGTGCCAGCAGTCCGTACAACCGGGACAGTCAGTTCTTC
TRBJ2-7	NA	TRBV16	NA	CASSQGAPYEQYF	TGTGCCAGCAGCCAGGGGGCCCCCTACGAGCAGTACTTC
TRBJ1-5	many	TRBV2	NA	CASSEGRGRNQPQHF	TGTGCCAGCAGTGAAGGCAGGGGCAGGAATCAGCCCCAGCATTTT
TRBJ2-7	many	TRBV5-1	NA	CASSLKARGGPYEQYF	TGCGCCAGCAGCTTGAAGGCGAGAGGGGGGCCCTACGAGCAGTACTTC
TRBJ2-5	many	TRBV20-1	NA	CSASSVGTSQETQYF	TGCAGTGCTAGTTCGGTTGGCACCTCTCAAGAGACCCAGTACTTC
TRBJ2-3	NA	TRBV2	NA	CASTLYRPRDWRDTQYF	TGTGCCAGCACCCTCTACCGACCCCGGGACTGGCGCGATACGCAGTATTTT
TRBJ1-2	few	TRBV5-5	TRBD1	CASSFGTGGGYTF	TGTGCCAGCAGCTTCGGGACAGGGGGCGGCTACACCTTC
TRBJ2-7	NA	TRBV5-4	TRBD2	CASSLASGSGEQYF	TGTGCCAGCAGCTTGGCTAGCGGGAGTGGCGAGCAGTACTTC
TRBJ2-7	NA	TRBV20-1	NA	CSARGGGGRGEQYF	TGCAGTGCTAGAGGGGGAGGGGGCCGCGGGGAGCAGTACTTC
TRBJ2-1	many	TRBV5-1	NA	CASRDGRYNEQFF	TGCGCCAGTCGGGACGGCCGTTACAATGAGCAGTTCTTC
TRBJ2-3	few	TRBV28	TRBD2	CASSLAATDTQYF	TGTGCCAGTTCTCTAGCGGCCACAGATACGCAGTATTTT
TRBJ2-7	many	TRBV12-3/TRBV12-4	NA	CASSHHRGSSYEQYF	TGTGCCAGCAGTCACCACCGGGGGAGCTCCTACGAGCAGTACTTC
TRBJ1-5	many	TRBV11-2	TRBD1	CASSHTGVNQPQHF	TGTGCCAGCAGTCACACAGGGGTTAATCAGCCCCAGCATTTT
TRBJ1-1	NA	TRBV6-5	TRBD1	CASSYHYGTGETEAFF	TGTGCCAGCAGTTATCACTACGGGACAGGGGAAACTGAAGCTTTCTTT
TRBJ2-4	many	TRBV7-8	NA	CASSFGTGKNIQYF	TGTGCCAGCAGCTTCGGGACGGGCAAAAACATTCAGTACTTC
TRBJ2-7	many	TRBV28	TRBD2	CASTGRKRGYEQYF	TGTGCCTCTACCGGGAGGAAGAGGGGCTACGAGCAGTACTTC
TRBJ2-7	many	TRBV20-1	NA	CSSGSRSDEQYF	TGCAGCTCGGGCAGTCGTTCGGACGAGCAGTACTTC
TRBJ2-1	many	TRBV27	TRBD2	CASSDSGRAWNEQFF	TGTGCCAGCAGTGATAGCGGGAGGGCTTGGAATGAGCAGTTCTTC
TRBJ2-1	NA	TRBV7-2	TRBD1	CASSLALWTGNNEQFF	TGTGCCAGCAGCTTAGCGCTTTGGACAGGAAATAATGAGCAGTTCTTC
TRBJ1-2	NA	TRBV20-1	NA	CSARRGAGGYTF	TGCAGTGCGAGGCGGGGGGCCGGCGGCTACACCTTC
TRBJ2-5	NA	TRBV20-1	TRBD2	CSARDYSGDKNQETQYF	TGCAGTGCTAGAGATTATAGCGGGGACAAGAACCAAGAGACCCAGTACTTC
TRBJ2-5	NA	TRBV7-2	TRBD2	CASTKRWEGRWKETQYF	TGTGCCAGCACCAAAAGGTGGGAGGGCCGGTGGAAAGAGACCCAGTACTTC
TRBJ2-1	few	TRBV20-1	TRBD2	CSAMGLAGDYNEQFF	TGCAGTGCAATGGGACTAGCGGGAGACTACAATGAGCAGTTCTTC
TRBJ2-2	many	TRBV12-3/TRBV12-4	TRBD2	CASSRLAGGNTGELFF	TGTGCCAGCAGCAGACTAGCGGGAGGGAACACCGGGGAGCTGTTTTTT
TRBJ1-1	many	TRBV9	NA	CASSPSGNAEAFF	TGTGCCAGCAGTCCCTCAGGGAACGCTGAAGCTTTCTTT
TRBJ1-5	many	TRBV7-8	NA	CASSLSGQGHQPQHF	TGTGCCAGCAGCCTATCAGGGCAGGGCCATCAGCCCCAGCATTTT
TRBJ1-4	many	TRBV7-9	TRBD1	CASSSAAGGEYEKLFF	TGTGCCAGCAGCTCCGCCGCAGGGGGAGAGTATGAAAAACTGTTTTTT
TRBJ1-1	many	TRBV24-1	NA	CATRSGGGGTEAFF	TGTGCCACCAGATCGGGAGGGGGAGGCACTGAAGCTTTCTTT